This T cell receptor (beta chain) was documented in a study of beta chain features in type 1 diabetes. Of the isolated RNA, all was reverse transcribed, and so the sequenced material was expressed TCRB transcripts. Regulatory, naive and central memory T cell samples averaged approximately 3.8 million reads. Assay used: immunoSEQ multiplex PCR; TCRdb lists only in-frame clones, some missing. In the table there are some 150,000 clones, under 60% of which are singletons. There are 14 residues in the CDR3. Germline V gives CDR1 MNHNY, CDR2 SVGAGI (reference sequence). With 3 bases removed from V and 1 base from J, the gap between germline ends came to 9 bases. This clone was found once.

The chain recombines TRBV6-6 with TRBJ1-1, with a weak D call TRBD1 (6 bases). The sample taken for sequencing was Tregs from blood. The TCR sequence derives from a man younger than 30 in good health. The CDR3 protein is CASSYHRANTEAFF. In DNA form, the CDR3 reads TGTGCCAGCAGTTATCACAGGGCGAACACTGAAGCTTTCTTT.